What follows describes a single T cell receptor beta chain. Its antigen is currently unknown. The sample belongs to a study of T cell responses to AZD1222 COVID-19 vaccine. Turning to the study itself: Combined were second doses at about 4 or about 12 weeks.

The study, taken as a whole, reports: As reported, nearly half of all spike-specific TCRs target variant regions that are unmutated. It was only a handful of AZD1222 recipients who were seropositive at baseline. Repertoire sampling was restricted to post-peak T cell response timepoints.

Method: immunoSEQ multiplex PCR; TCRdb's copy keeps in-frame clones and lacks some. The sample holds 120,000 or so clones, 80% to 90% seen once. This CDR3 has 15 residues. CDR1 LGHDT and CDR2 YNNKEL come from the germline V gene (reference sequence). The V and J ends lost 3 bases and 6 bases respectively, with 17 bases between them. The sequencing here drew on peripheral blood, taken on day 0 of AZD1222 vaccination. V usage is TRBV3-1 (or the pseudogene TRBV3-2) and J usage is TRBJ1-1; D is perhaps TRBD1 (6 bases). The sequence was obtained from an adult in good health. CDR3 loop: CASSQGGQGLAEAFF. The DNA for the CDR3 is TGTGCCAGCAGCCAGGGAGGGCAGGGGTTGGCTGAAGCTTTCTTT.